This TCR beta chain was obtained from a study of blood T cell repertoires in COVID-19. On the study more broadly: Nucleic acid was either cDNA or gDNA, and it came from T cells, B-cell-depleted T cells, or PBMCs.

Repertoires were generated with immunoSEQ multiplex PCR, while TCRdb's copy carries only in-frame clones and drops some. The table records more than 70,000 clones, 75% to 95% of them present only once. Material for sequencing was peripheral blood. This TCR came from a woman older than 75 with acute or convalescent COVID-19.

The CDR3 protein is CASSPQGVGGYTF. The CDR3 nucleotides are TGTGCCAGTAGTCCCCAGGGCGTTGGTGGCTACACCTTC. The rearrangement uses TRBV19 and TRBJ1-2; the D gene is possibly TRBD1 (5 bases). In germline, CDR1 is LNHDA, CDR2 SQIVND (reference sequence). The germline V and J ends were trimmed by 5 bases and 7 bases, with 14 bases remaining between them. CDR3 size: 13 residues.